The present T cell receptor beta chain was sequenced within a study of blood T cell repertoires in COVID-19. Study-level background: From T cells, B-cell-depleted T cells, or PBMCs came the material, which was cDNA or gDNA.

Remarks on this clone: A junction end diverges from the germline sequence, so it may reflect a read error.

This CDR3 is 13 amino acids long. Original methodology: Amplified reference gene primers provided the basis for estimating nucleated cell counts. Assay: immunoSEQ multiplex PCR; the TCRdb copy retains only in-frame clones and omits some. V, J and clone size are those of that table, while D and trimming were read from the DNA. The repertoire holds a few hundred thousand clones, with around 83% as singletons. Specimen: PBMCs or T cells enriched from blood (not recorded which). This sequence joins TRBV12-3 or TRBV12-4 and TRBJ1-1; no firm D call. The TCR originated in a woman in her 50s who had recovered from COVID-19. CDR3 in amino acids: CASRLGLNTEAFF. CDR3 DNA sequence: TGTGCCAGCAGATTAGGGCTCAACACTGAAGCTTTCTTT.